The clone carrying this T cell receptor (beta chain) appeared a few times. Its antigen is undetermined. Ahead of thyroid surgery, no patient had received treatment of any kind. TCRdb used MiXCR to call clones anew from the PCR reads. The table records under 100,000 clones, around 9.1% of them present only once. This sample was included in a study of metastatic and nonmetastatic thyroid tumors. Study findings and constraints: Significantly greater TCR beta diversity was reportedly found in malignant thyroid tumors than in benign nodules (in blood and tumor).

The CDR3 has 17 amino acids. The ends lost 4 bases at V and 6 bases at J; junction bases unmatched: 14. Germline V gives CDR1 SGHTA, CDR2 FQGNSA. The sequenced sample consisted of blood. This TCR derives from a female donor with papillary thyroid cancer or a benign thyroid nodule (not recorded which). Some clones in this sample may be carry-over from other donors' samples. The chain recombines TRBV7-2 with TRBJ1-2; 10 nucleotides align to TRBD1. For the CDR3, the DNA is TGTGCCAGCAGCTCATGGGTCGGACAGGGGGGTAGGGATGGCTACACCTTC. This encodes CASSSWVGQGGRDGYTF. The whole variable domain, remainder taken from reference TRBV7-2 and TRBJ1-2, is GAGVSQSPSNKVTEKGKDVELRCDPISGHTALYWYRQSLGQGLEFLIYFQGNSAPDKSGLPSDRFSAERTGGSVSTLTIQRTQQEDSAVYLCASSSWVGQGGRDGYTFGSGTRLTVV.